Listed below are T cell receptor beta chains from one sample, sequenced in a study of OX40 agonist ivuxolimab in advanced cancers. Using immunoSEQ multiplex PCR, the repertoire was profiled, and TCRdb retains in-frame clones only, with some absent. The table lists tens of thousands of clones, 85% of them singletons, with around 1.8% in the top ten. Sample: CD4+ or CD8+ T cells sorted from blood, taken in a trial of the OX40 agonist ivuxolimab. The receptor set was obtained from an adult with an advanced solid tumor such as melanoma, head and neck, liver or kidney cancer. Each CDR3 is given with its conserved first and last residue. D genes are given only for firm matches. Size tells how often a clone was seen (once, few, many) or the class of an expanded clone, and some rows leave it out.

j_gene,d_gene,abundance,v_gene,CDR3nt,CDR3aa
TRBJ1-2,NA,NA,TRBV6-5,TGTGCCAGCAAAAAGACAGGCCTGGAGCGGGGCTACACCTTC,CASKKTGLERGYTF
TRBJ2-7,NA,few,TRBV9,TGTGCCAGCAGCGTAGCCATGGACCCAAGGCACGAGCAGTACTTC,CASSVAMDPRHEQYF
TRBJ1-6,NA,NA,TRBV14,TGTGCCAGCAGCCAGGCTCGGACCGGTGATTCACCCCTCCACTTT,CASSQARTGDSPLHF
TRBJ2-1,NA,NA,TRBV7-9,TGTGCCAGCAGACATAGGGGCGGGGCGGGACCCTACAATGAGCAGTTCTTC,CASRHRGGAGPYNEQFF
TRBJ2-2,TRBD2,NA,TRBV5-1,TGCGCCAGCAGCTTGGTCACTAGCGTATCCGGGGAGCTGTTTTTT,CASSLVTSVSGELFF
TRBJ1-6,NA,NA,TRBV27,TGTGCCAGCAGTTTATTAACCCGGGATTCACCCCTCCACTTT,CASSLLTRDSPLHF
TRBJ1-5,NA,NA,TRBV7-2,TGTGCCAGCAGCTTAGCGAACCAGCCCCAGCATTTT,CASSLANQPQHF
TRBJ2-3,NA,NA,TRBV27,TGTGCCAGCTCCTCTTATGGAGATACGCAGTATTTT,CASSSYGDTQYF
TRBJ2-7,TRBD1,NA,TRBV6-1,TGTGCCAGCAGTTATTTGGACAGGGACTACGAGCAGTACTTC,CASSYLDRDYEQYF
TRBJ2-3,TRBD1,NA,TRBV11-2,TGTGCCAGCAGCCCCGACAGGGGGAGGTTGGCTACGCAGTATTTT,CASSPDRGRLATQYF
TRBJ1-1,NA,NA,TRBV28,TGTGCCAGCAGTCCTCGGGGGTCACCCGTGAACACTGAAGCTTTCTTT,CASSPRGSPVNTEAFF
TRBJ1-5,NA,NA,TRBV5-1,TGCGCCAGCAGCTTGAGGGGGGATTGGGATCAGCCCCAGCATTTT,CASSLRGDWDQPQHF
TRBJ1-1,TRBD1,few,TRBV19,TGTGCCAGTAGTAGGGACAGGGAGAACACTGAAGCTTTCTTT,CASSRDRENTEAFF
TRBJ2-3,NA,NA,TRBV30,TGTGCCTGGAGTGCGACTTACACGCAGTATTTT,CAWSATYTQYF
TRBJ2-7,TRBD2,NA,TRBV6-1,TGTGCCAGCAGGCCTCTAGCGGCAAGCTCCTACGAGCAGTACTTC,CASRPLAASSYEQYF
TRBJ2-1,NA,NA,TRBV5-1,TGCGCCAGCAGACGTACATACAATGAGCAGTTCTTC,CASRRTYNEQFF
TRBJ2-6,NA,NA,TRBV27,TGTGCCAGCTCCGGGAACTCTGGGGCCAACGTCCTGACTTTC,CASSGNSGANVLTF
TRBJ2-3,NA,NA,TRBV19,TGTGCCAGTAGTGAAAGCACAGATACGCAGTATTTT,CASSESTDTQYF
TRBJ1-1,NA,NA,TRBV29-1,TGCAGCGTTGCCCTATCTAGGAACACTGAAGCTTTCTTT,CSVALSRNTEAFF
TRBJ2-3,TRBD2,NA,TRBV7-3,TGTGCCACCAAAGCGGGACCTCTAACAGATACGCAGTATTTT,CATKAGPLTDTQYF
TRBJ2-2,TRBD1,NA,TRBV7-9,TGTGCCAGCAGCCGTAAGGCCGGGACAGCCCGACCCGGGGAGCTGTTTTTT,CASSRKAGTARPGELFF
TRBJ2-4,NA,NA,TRBV5-1,TGCGCCAGCAGCAACAGAACTTTCTTAGCCAAAAACATTCAGTACTTC,CASSNRTFLAKNIQYF
TRBJ1-5,TRBD1,NA,TRBV19,TGTGCCAGTAGTATAGGGACAGGGGTTGGGCAGCCCCAGCATTTT,CASSIGTGVGQPQHF
TRBJ2-7,TRBD2,NA,TRBV2,TGTGCCAGCACTCTATTCACTAGCGGGGGGGACGAGCAGTACTTC,CASTLFTSGGDEQYF
TRBJ2-3,TRBD2,NA,TRBV9,TGTGCCAGCAGCACCGGGACTAGCGGGAGGGTGGGAGATACGCAGTATTTT,CASSTGTSGRVGDTQYF
TRBJ2-5,TRBD2,few,TRBV5-1,TGCGCCAGCAGCTTGATGCCGGGACTAGGGGCCCAAGAGACCCAGTACTTC,CASSLMPGLGAQETQYF
TRBJ1-1,NA,few,TRBV29-1,TGCAGCTCCCGGTCGGAGACGAACACTGAAGCTTTCTTT,CSSRSETNTEAFF
TRBJ2-7,TRBD1,NA,TRBV5-1,TGCGCCAGCAGCCCCCGGGACAGGGGTAGCTCCTACGAGCAGTACTTC,CASSPRDRGSSYEQYF
TRBJ1-2,NA,NA,TRBV28,TGTGCCAGCAGCGAATCTCCCCCACGGGGCTACACCTTC,CASSESPPRGYTF
TRBJ1-1,NA,NA,TRBV15,TGTGCCACCAGCAGAGATGATGGTCACCAGAACACTGAAGCTTTCTTT,CATSRDDGHQNTEAFF
TRBJ2-5,TRBD2,NA,TRBV28,TGTGCCAGCAGGACAGCGGGGGGGCTGCAAGAGACCCAGTACTTC,CASRTAGGLQETQYF
TRBJ1-2,NA,NA,TRBV6-5,TGTGCCAGCAGTTACTCGTTAAACAGAGTCAACTATGGCTACACCTTC,CASSYSLNRVNYGYTF
TRBJ2-7,NA,NA,TRBV29-1,TGCAGCGCTCGTCAGGACAGCAACTCCTACGAGCAGTACTTC,CSARQDSNSYEQYF
TRBJ1-2,NA,NA,TRBV5-6,TGTGCCAGCAGCCCTGGCAGTGGCAGGCTCTATGGCTACACCTTC,CASSPGSGRLYGYTF
TRBJ1-1,TRBD1,NA,TRBV29-1,TGCAGTGCGGGGACAGGGAACACTGAAGCTTTCTTT,CSAGTGNTEAFF
TRBJ2-7,NA,once,TRBV5-4,TGTGCCAGCAGCTTGGACGGAAGGGGCGAGCAGTACTTC,CASSLDGRGEQYF
TRBJ1-1,NA,NA,TRBV7-9,TGTGCCAGCAGCAAATTACTGACAGCGAACACTGAAGCTTTCTTT,CASSKLLTANTEAFF
TRBJ1-4,NA,NA,TRBV29-1,TGCAGTACGGAGGAGAATGAAAAACTGTTTTTT,CSTEENEKLFF
TRBJ2-5,NA,NA,TRBV6-5,TGTGCCAGCAGTGGCGTCGGGGCCCAGTACTTC,CASSGVGAQYF
TRBJ2-4,NA,NA,TRBV29-1,TGCAGCGTGGGGTACACCAAAAACATTCAGTACTTC,CSVGYTKNIQYF
TRBJ1-6,NA,NA,TRBV19,TGTGCCAGTAGTACCACGAGGGGGTATAACTCACCCCTCCACTTT,CASSTTRGYNSPLHF
TRBJ2-5,NA,NA,TRBV7-3,TGTGCCAGCAGCTTAACCCTAGCTTGGGAAGAGACCCAGTACTTC,CASSLTLAWEETQYF
TRBJ1-2,NA,NA,TRBV13,TGTGCCAGCAGCTTAGGGGGCACCGCTAACTATGGCTACACCTTC,CASSLGGTANYGYTF
TRBJ2-3,NA,NA,TRBV5-1,TGCGCCAGCAGCTTGGTGGTAGCGCAAAGCACAGATACGCAGTATTTT,CASSLVVAQSTDTQYF
TRBJ1-1,TRBD1,NA,TRBV7-3,TGTGCCAGCAGCCCTTCGGGGACAGCGCCGAACACTGAAGCTTTCTTT,CASSPSGTAPNTEAFF
TRBJ1-6,TRBD1,NA,TRBV28,TGTGCCAGCAGGGGGAGGGGGCCCTCCTATAATTCACCCCTCCACTTT,CASRGRGPSYNSPLHF
TRBJ2-3,NA,few,TRBV4-2,TGTGCCAGCAGCCAAGATCGGCGGACCACAGATACGCAGTATTTT,CASSQDRRTTDTQYF
TRBJ2-5,NA,NA,TRBV11-2,TGTGCCAGCAGCTTACGACTCCAAGAGACCCAGTACTTC,CASSLRLQETQYF